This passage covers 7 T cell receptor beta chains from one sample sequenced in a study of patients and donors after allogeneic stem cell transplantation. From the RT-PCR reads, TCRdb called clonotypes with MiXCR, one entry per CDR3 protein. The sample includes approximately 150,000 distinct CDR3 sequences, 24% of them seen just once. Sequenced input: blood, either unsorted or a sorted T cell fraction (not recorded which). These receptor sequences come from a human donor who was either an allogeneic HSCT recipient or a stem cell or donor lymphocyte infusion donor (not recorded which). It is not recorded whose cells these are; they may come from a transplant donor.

CDR3 nucleotide sequence: TGCGCCAGCAGTCGACCTACAGGGGGCGACCAGCCCCAGCATTTT. It translates to CASSRPTGGDQPQHF. The J gene is TRBJ1-5, the V gene TRBV23-1; 9 bases agree with TRBD1. TRBV23-1 is labeled an ORF, and its function is uncertain. The CDR3 sequence is 15 residues long. The V gene end was trimmed by 4 bases and the J gene end by 7 bases; junction bases not matched to a gene: 8.

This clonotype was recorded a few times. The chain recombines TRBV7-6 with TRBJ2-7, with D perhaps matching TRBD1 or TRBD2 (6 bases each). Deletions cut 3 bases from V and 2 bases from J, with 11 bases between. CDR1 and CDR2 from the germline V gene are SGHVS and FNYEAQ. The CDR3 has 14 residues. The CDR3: CASSLSRGPYEQYF. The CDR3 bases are TGTGCCAGCAGCTTGAGTCGGGGGCCCTACGAGCAGTACTTC.

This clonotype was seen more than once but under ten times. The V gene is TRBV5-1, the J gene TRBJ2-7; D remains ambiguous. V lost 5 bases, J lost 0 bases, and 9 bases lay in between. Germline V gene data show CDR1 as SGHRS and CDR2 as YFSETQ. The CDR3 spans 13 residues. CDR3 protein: CASSFAVSYEQYF. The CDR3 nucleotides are TGCGCCAGCAGTTTCGCAGTCTCCTACGAGCAGTACTTC.

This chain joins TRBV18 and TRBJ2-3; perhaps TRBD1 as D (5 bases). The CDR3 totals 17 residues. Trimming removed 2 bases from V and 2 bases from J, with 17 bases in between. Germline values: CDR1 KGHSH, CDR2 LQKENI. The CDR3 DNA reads TGTGCCAGCTCACCAATGTTTCGACAGTTTTTCACAGATACGCAGTATTTT. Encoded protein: CASSPMFRQFFTDTQYF.

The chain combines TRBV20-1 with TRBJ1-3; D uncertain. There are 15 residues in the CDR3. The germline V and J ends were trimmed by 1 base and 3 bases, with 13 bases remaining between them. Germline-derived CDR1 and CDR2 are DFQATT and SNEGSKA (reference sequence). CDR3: CSARVPGESGNTIYF. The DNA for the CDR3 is TGCAGTGCTAGAGTCCCCGGGGAAAGTGGAAACACCATATATTTT.

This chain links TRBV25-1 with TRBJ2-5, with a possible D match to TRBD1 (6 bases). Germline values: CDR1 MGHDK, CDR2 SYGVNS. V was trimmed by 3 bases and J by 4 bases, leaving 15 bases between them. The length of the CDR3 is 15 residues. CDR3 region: CASSEGHSEGETQYF. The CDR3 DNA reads TGTGCCAGCAGTGAGGGACATTCCGAGGGAGAGACCCAGTACTTC.

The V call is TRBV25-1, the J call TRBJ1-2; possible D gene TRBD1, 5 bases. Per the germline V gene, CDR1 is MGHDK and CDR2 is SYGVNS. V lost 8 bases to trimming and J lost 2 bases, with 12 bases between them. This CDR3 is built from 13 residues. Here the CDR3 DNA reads TGTGCCAGCCTCAAAACAGGAAACTATGGCTACACCTTC. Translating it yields CASLKTGNYGYTF.